This section outlines one TCR beta chain sequence together with its context. Its antigen is undetermined. The CDR3 has 13 amino acids. Trimming at V came to 7 bases and at J to 7 bases, leaving 10 bases not matched to a gene. Germline CDR1 SNHLY, CDR2 FYNNEI. The data are from a study of cytomegalovirus exposure and HLA in healthy donors. Study as a whole: Around 85 million unique TCR sequences came from HLA-typed donors in an early release.

13 Jbeta primers and 60 Vbeta primers were used for the PCR. Sequenced by immunoSEQ multiplex PCR; TCRdb stores in-frame clones only, minus some. Of approximately 76,000 clones in the sample, around 70% were seen once. Study-wide points: A prior analysis recorded that most TCR beta V segments were productive about 87% or about 30% of the time. In a later analysis, a missense DCLRE1C variant was linked to TCR beta V- and J-gene trimming.

The sample consisted of PBMCs. The rearrangement links TRBV2 to TRBJ2-7; TRBD2 agrees at 7 bases. The TCR comes from a woman in her forties in good health and CMV-seropositive. The CDR3 region is CASMSGRAREQYF. CDR3 nucleotides: TGTGCCAGCATGAGTGGGAGGGCGCGTGAGCAGTACTTC.